A single sample is the source of the 17 T cell receptor beta chains below, sequenced in a study of early T cells in non-severe SARS-CoV-2 infection. TCRdb used MiXCR to reprocess the 5' RACE reads, holding one entry per CDR3 protein. Of tens of thousands of distinct CDR3 sequences listed, over 5% are singletons. The sequencing input was whole blood. These receptors were obtained from an adult who was a healthcare worker with PCR-confirmed SARS-CoV-2 infection or an uninfected control (not recorded which).

The V call is TRBV6-6, the J call TRBJ1-5, with 8 nucleotides matching TRBD1. Germline V gives CDR1 MNHNY, CDR2 SVGAGI (reference sequence). With 8 bases clipped from V and 5 bases from J, the junction kept 11 bases outside the gene matches. The CDR3 contains 15 residues. CDR3 sequence: CASGNRTGLDQPQHF. The CDR3, as DNA: TGTGCCAGCGGGAACCGGACAGGGCTGGATCAGCCCCAGCATTTT.

This clonotype was seen many times. V gene TRBV9 combines with J gene TRBJ2-7; D is ambiguous. V shed 3 bases and J shed 4 bases, with 11 bases lying between them. The CDR3 totals 13 residues. Per the germline V gene, CDR1 is SGDLS and CDR2 is YYNGEE. This CDR3 reads CASSAGGSYEQYF. In nucleotides, the CDR3 is TGTGCCAGCAGCGCCGGTGGGTCTTACGAGCAGTACTTC.

This clonotype appeared a few times. The gene calls are TRBV2 and TRBJ2-3; D uncertain. This CDR3 is built from 13 residues. The V and J ends lost 7 bases and 7 bases respectively, with 15 bases between them. Germline CDR1 reads SNHLY; CDR2 reads FYNNEI. This CDR3 is CASNLRVTNTQYF. The CDR3 DNA sequence: TGTGCCAGCAATCTCCGGGTCACCAATACGCAGTATTTT.

This clonotype was counted at least ten times. V is TRBV2 and J is TRBJ2-1; 7 bases line up with TRBD1. With V trimmed by 7 bases and J by 4 bases, 7 bases remained unmatched. The CDR3 loop spans 14 amino acids. Germline V gene sequence: CDR1 SNHLY, CDR2 FYNNEI. CDR3 amino acids: CASMKTGPYNEQFF. DNA of the CDR3: TGTGCCAGCATGAAGACAGGGCCTTACAATGAGCAGTTCTTC.

The chain carries TRBV3-1 and TRBJ2-1; TRBD2 matches at 7 bases. Trimming cost V 4 bases and J 0 bases; bases outside gene matches: 6. Germline V gene data show CDR1 as LGHDT and CDR2 as YNNKEL (reference sequence). This CDR3 is built from 16 residues. In nucleotides, the CDR3 is TGTGCCAGCAGCCTTCTGGGACTAAGCTCCTACAATGAGCAGTTCTTC. This gives the protein CASSLLGLSSYNEQFF.

The V call is TRBV28, the J call TRBJ1-6; perhaps TRBD1 as D (6 bases). Trimming removed 5 bases from V and 9 bases from J, with 14 bases in between. CDR1 and CDR2 from the germline V gene are MDHEN and SYDVKM. CDR3 length: 14 residues. DNA of the CDR3: TGTGCCAGCAGTCAAACAGGGATAAGTTCACCCCTCCACTTT. It encodes CASSQTGISSPLHF.

This chain joins TRBV7-2 and TRBJ1-4; D perhaps matches TRBD1 (5 bases). The CDR3 consists of 16 residues. Germline V gene data show CDR1 as SGHTA and CDR2 as FQGNSA. The ends were cut back, 2 bases at V and 4 bases at J, with 14 bases in the middle. Written as DNA, the CDR3 is TGTGCCAGCAGCTTATCGCTAGGGGTCCTTAATGAAAAACTGTTTTTT. Residues: CASSLSLGVLNEKLFF.

This clonotype was seen many times. This chain connects TRBV29-1 to TRBJ2-3; 15 bases are shared with TRBD2. V shed 3 bases and J 0 bases; nucleotides not matched to a gene: 1. Germline V gives CDR1 SQVTM, CDR2 ANQGSEA. The CDR3 is 16 residues long. The CDR3 loop reads CSVDGTSGGSTDTQYF. CDR3 DNA sequence: TGCAGCGTTGATGGGACTAGCGGGGGGAGCACAGATACGCAGTATTTT.

The J gene is TRBJ2-5, the V gene TRBV18; D is uncertain. The germline V gene has CDR1 KGHSH and CDR2 LQKENI. The CDR3 is 13 amino acids. V was shortened by 3 bases and J by 4 bases, with 9 bases between the two germline ends. The CDR3, as DNA: TGTGCCAGCTCACCGAGAGATCTAGAGACCCAGTACTTC. This encodes CASSPRDLETQYF.

This clonotype was seen repeatedly, ten times or more. This sequence joins TRBV20-1 and TRBJ2-1, with 9 nucleotides matching TRBD2. Germline V gene data show CDR1 as DFQATT and CDR2 as SNEGSKA (reference sequence). After removal of 0 bases from V and 2 bases from J, the junction contained 11 bases not matched to a gene. CDR3 length equals 18 residues. The CDR3 protein is CSARDPLNGGGAYNEQFF. CDR3 sequence (DNA): TGCAGTGCTAGAGATCCTCTTAACGGCGGGGGGGCCTACAATGAGCAGTTCTTC.

In this sample, this clonotype turned up a few times. The gene calls are TRBV27 and TRBJ2-7; D call uncertain. CDR1 MNHEY and CDR2 SMNVEV come from the germline V gene (reference sequence). The V gene lost 3 bases and the J gene lost 3 bases, with 15 bases spanning the gap. The CDR3 has 15 residues. CDR3 loop: CASSLNKWVRYEQYF. CDR3 DNA: TGTGCCAGCAGTTTGAATAAGTGGGTCCGCTACGAGCAGTACTTC.

A remark on this clonotype: A much larger clone is a single base away; this may be a read error. This chain joins TRBV5-1 and TRBJ1-1, with a tentative D call TRBD1 (6 bases). V shed 4 bases and J shed 5 bases, with 18 bases lying between them. Germline V gives CDR1 SGHRS, CDR2 YFSETQ. The CDR3 is 15 residues long. CDR3 DNA sequence: TGCGCCAGCAGCAGTTTCGGGACCGACAGGACTGAAGCTTTCTTT. As protein: CASSSFGTDRTEAFF.

This clonotype has a count of ten or more. The chain joins TRBV20-1 to TRBJ1-3; D remains unclear. V was clipped by 2 bases and J by 2 bases, with 10 bases between them. In germline, CDR1 is DFQATT, CDR2 SNEGSKA (reference sequence). The CDR3 runs 14 residues. The CDR3: CSARLRIPGNTIYF. The DNA for the CDR3 is TGCAGTGCTAGATTAAGAATACCTGGAAACACCATATATTTT.

J is TRBJ2-7 and V is TRBV6-2 or TRBV6-3, with TRBD2 matching 7 bases. The CDR3 is made up of 18 amino acids. J gave up 0 bases and V 3 bases, and 14 bases lay outside the gene matches. CDR1 and CDR2 from the germline V gene are MNHEY and SVGEGT. The CDR3 here is CASSYRKLAPIRSYEQYF. CDR3 DNA: TGTGCCAGCAGTTATCGAAAACTAGCGCCAATTCGCTCCTACGAGCAGTACTTC.

The J gene is TRBJ2-3, the V gene TRBV12-3 or TRBV12-4; TRBD2 agrees at 9 bases. Trimming cost V 4 bases and J 1 base; bases outside gene matches: 3. The CDR3 sequence is 15 residues long. CDR3 residues: CASSSSGVGTDTQYF. The CDR3 region has the DNA TGTGCCAGCAGTTCTAGCGGGGTCGGCACAGATACGCAGTATTTT.

This chain uses TRBV19 with TRBJ1-2, with D unresolved. The ends were cut back, 5 bases at V and 2 bases at J, with 9 bases in the middle. The CDR3 loop spans 13 amino acids. The germline V gene has CDR1 LNHDA and CDR2 SQIVND (reference sequence). The CDR3 reads CASSGGLNYGYTF. CDR3 nucleotide sequence: TGTGCCAGTAGTGGCGGACTGAACTATGGCTACACCTTC.

The CDR3 reads CASSWTGFYYEQYF. For the CDR3, the DNA is TGTGCCAGCAGCTGGACAGGGTTTTACTACGAGCAGTACTTC. The J gene is TRBJ2-7, the V gene TRBV28, with TRBD1 identical over 8 bases. The CDR3 covers 14 residues. Germline CDR1 and CDR2: MDHEN and SYDVKM. The V gene end was trimmed by 6 bases and the J gene end by 3 bases; junction bases not matched to a gene: 7.